The rows below give T cell receptor beta chains drawn from one sample of a study of shared clonotypes between healthy human individuals. The data were produced by immunoSEQ multiplex PCR, yet TCRdb's version contains in-frame clones alone and is incomplete. The sample lists fewer than 600,000 clones, 60% to 80% occurring once. The sequenced material came from PBMCs. Receptors were obtained from a woman between 40 and 55 years old in good health. Some clones in this sample may be carry-over from other donors' samples. The CDR3 runs from the conserved cysteine through the conserved F or W. The D gene is left open where the match is weak. Only some rows state a clone size, as once, few, many or a class for expanded clones.

CDR3nt: TGTGCCAGCTCAACTCAAAGTAGTGAGCAGTTCTTC
CDR3aa: CASSTQSSEQFF
v_gene: TRBV18
abundance: -
j_gene: TRBJ2-1
d_gene: -

CDR3nt: TGTGCCAGCTCACCGGACAGTCCCTCTGGGGCCAACGTCCTGACTTTC
CDR3aa: CASSPDSPSGANVLTF
v_gene: TRBV18
abundance: -
j_gene: TRBJ2-6
d_gene: -

CDR3nt: TGTGCCAGCAGCTCCCCGGCAGAAGGGGAGACCCAGTACTTC
CDR3aa: CASSSPAEGETQYF
v_gene: TRBV7-7
abundance: -
j_gene: TRBJ2-5
d_gene: -

CDR3nt: TGTGCCTGGAGTGTATACGGGTATAATCAGCCCCAGCATTTT
CDR3aa: CAWSVYGYNQPQHF
v_gene: TRBV30
abundance: -
j_gene: TRBJ1-5
d_gene: -

CDR3nt: TGTGCCAGCAGCTCAAGACTAGCGGGAGTCGATGAGCAGTTCTTC
CDR3aa: CASSSRLAGVDEQFF
v_gene: TRBV11-3
abundance: -
j_gene: TRBJ2-1
d_gene: TRBD2

CDR3nt: TGTGTCAGCAGAGTGCCCGGGACAGGGAACTACGAGCAGTACTTC
CDR3aa: CVSRVPGTGNYEQYF
v_gene: TRBV11-2
abundance: -
j_gene: TRBJ2-7
d_gene: TRBD1

CDR3nt: TGCGCCAGCAGCTTGGAATATGAGCAGTTCTTC
CDR3aa: CASSLEYEQFF
v_gene: TRBV5-1
abundance: -
j_gene: TRBJ2-1
d_gene: -

CDR3nt: TGCAGCGTTGATACGGATTTTAGCACAGATACGCAGTATTTT
CDR3aa: CSVDTDFSTDTQYF
v_gene: TRBV29-1
abundance: -
j_gene: TRBJ2-3
d_gene: -

CDR3nt: TGTGCCAGCAGTGCGGACAGGGGGCGGGGTGAAGCTTTCTTT
CDR3aa: CASSADRGRGEAFF
v_gene: TRBV28
abundance: many
j_gene: TRBJ1-1
d_gene: TRBD1

CDR3nt: TGTGCCACCCGACTAGCGGGCCTTTACGAGCAGTACTTC
CDR3aa: CATRLAGLYEQYF
v_gene: TRBV25-1
abundance: -
j_gene: TRBJ2-7
d_gene: TRBD2

CDR3nt: TGTGCCAGCAGTTCGGGGACGTTTGATGGCTACACCTTC
CDR3aa: CASSSGTFDGYTF
v_gene: TRBV28
abundance: -
j_gene: TRBJ1-2
d_gene: -

CDR3nt: TGTGCCAGCAGCGTAGGGACTAGCGTTAGCACAGATACGCAGTATTTT
CDR3aa: CASSVGTSVSTDTQYF
v_gene: TRBV9
abundance: few
j_gene: TRBJ2-3
d_gene: TRBD2

CDR3nt: TGTGCCAGCTCAGATCTGGGGCTGAAGCAGTACTTC
CDR3aa: CASSDLGLKQYF
v_gene: TRBV6-1
abundance: -
j_gene: TRBJ2-7
d_gene: -

CDR3nt: TGTGCCAGCAGCTCGCCGACTAGCGGGAGGGCCGGGGAGACCCAGTACTTC
CDR3aa: CASSSPTSGRAGETQYF
v_gene: TRBV7-2
abundance: -
j_gene: TRBJ2-5
d_gene: TRBD2

CDR3nt: TGTGCCAGTACCACCCAAGCAGGGGGTCCAACTGAAGCTTTCTTT
CDR3aa: CASTTQAGGPTEAFF
v_gene: TRBV19
abundance: -
j_gene: TRBJ1-1
d_gene: TRBD1

CDR3nt: TGTGCCAGCAGCGACACAGGGCGCTCTGGAAACACCATATATTTT
CDR3aa: CASSDTGRSGNTIYF
v_gene: TRBV7-9
abundance: -
j_gene: TRBJ1-3
d_gene: -

CDR3nt: TGTGCCAGCAGCTTAAACCAGGTCCCCCACTCCTATGGCTACACCTTC
CDR3aa: CASSLNQVPHSYGYTF
v_gene: TRBV7-2
abundance: -
j_gene: TRBJ1-2
d_gene: -

CDR3nt: TGTGCCAGCAGTGTACAGGGCTGGGAGCAGTACTTC
CDR3aa: CASSVQGWEQYF
v_gene: TRBV2
abundance: -
j_gene: TRBJ2-5
d_gene: -

CDR3nt: TGTGCCAGCAAAATAACAGGGATTTGGAGTCAGCCCCAGCATTTT
CDR3aa: CASKITGIWSQPQHF
v_gene: TRBV28
abundance: -
j_gene: TRBJ1-5
d_gene: -

CDR3nt: TGCGCCAGCAGCTCCAATTCAGGGGTAGATACGCAGTATTTT
CDR3aa: CASSSNSGVDTQYF
v_gene: TRBV5-1
abundance: -
j_gene: TRBJ2-3
d_gene: -

CDR3nt: TGTGCCAGCAGTACCGGCAGGGACAATCAGCCCCAGCATTTT
CDR3aa: CASSTGRDNQPQHF
v_gene: TRBV28
abundance: few
j_gene: TRBJ1-5
d_gene: -

CDR3nt: TGTGCCAGCAGCGACCGGCCCAGGGTATCCGAGCAGTACTTC
CDR3aa: CASSDRPRVSEQYF
v_gene: TRBV7-8
abundance: once
j_gene: TRBJ2-7
d_gene: -

CDR3nt: TGTGCCAGCATTTTAAGGCTCTCAGATACGCAGTATTTT
CDR3aa: CASILRLSDTQYF
v_gene: TRBV28
abundance: -
j_gene: TRBJ2-3
d_gene: -

CDR3nt: TGTGCCAGCAGTTCATTCGGCAGGGTACTACCGTACGAGCAGTACTTC
CDR3aa: CASSSFGRVLPYEQYF
v_gene: TRBV7-3
abundance: -
j_gene: TRBJ2-7
d_gene: -

CDR3nt: TGTGCCAGCAGCTTATCTGGGCGGGACAGGGGGCCCAGAAACATTCAGTACTTC
CDR3aa: CASSLSGRDRGPRNIQYF
v_gene: TRBV7-9
abundance: -
j_gene: TRBJ2-4
d_gene: TRBD1

CDR3nt: TGTGCCTGGAGTGCCAGCGGCTTTACGAATTCTAACTATGGCTACACCTTC
CDR3aa: CAWSASGFTNSNYGYTF
v_gene: TRBV30
abundance: -
j_gene: TRBJ1-2
d_gene: -

CDR3nt: TGTGCCAGCAGCCCGGGGACAGGACCCACAGATACGCAGTATTTT
CDR3aa: CASSPGTGPTDTQYF
v_gene: TRBV7-8
abundance: -
j_gene: TRBJ2-3
d_gene: TRBD1

CDR3nt: TGCAGCGTTGAAGCCACTCACAGGGGTATGTACAATGAGCAGTTCTTC
CDR3aa: CSVEATHRGMYNEQFF
v_gene: TRBV29-1
abundance: -
j_gene: TRBJ2-1
d_gene: TRBD1

CDR3nt: TGTGCCAGCAGCCAGGGGGCAATATATGGCTACACCTTC
CDR3aa: CASSQGAIYGYTF
v_gene: TRBV7-9
abundance: -
j_gene: TRBJ1-2
d_gene: TRBD1

CDR3nt: TGCGCCAGCAGCTTCGGGACCCCGATGGGGGAAGCTTTCTTT
CDR3aa: CASSFGTPMGEAFF
v_gene: TRBV5-1
abundance: -
j_gene: TRBJ1-1
d_gene: -

CDR3nt: TGTGCCAGCAGCTTAGTCCTAGCGGGAGGGCCGCGGGAGCAGTACTTC
CDR3aa: CASSLVLAGGPREQYF
v_gene: TRBV7-2
abundance: -
j_gene: TRBJ2-7
d_gene: TRBD2

CDR3nt: TGTGCCAGCTCACCGGGACTTAGCCTAACCTTCAATGAGCAGTTCTTC
CDR3aa: CASSPGLSLTFNEQFF
v_gene: TRBV18
abundance: many
j_gene: TRBJ2-1
d_gene: -

CDR3nt: TGTGCCAGCAGCCAACCCAGCGGGGAGGACATTCTCTCTGGAAACACCATATATTTT
CDR3aa: CASSQPSGEDILSGNTIYF
v_gene: TRBV7-8
abundance: once
j_gene: TRBJ1-3
d_gene: -

CDR3nt: TGTGCCTGGAGTGTCACGGGAGGGCCGGATACGCAGTATTTT
CDR3aa: CAWSVTGGPDTQYF
v_gene: TRBV30
abundance: -
j_gene: TRBJ2-3
d_gene: TRBD2

CDR3nt: TGCGCCAGCAGCTTGGCCCCGGGAGAGACCCAGTACTTC
CDR3aa: CASSLAPGETQYF
v_gene: TRBV5-1
abundance: once
j_gene: TRBJ2-5
d_gene: -

CDR3nt: TGTGCCAGCAGTAGGGACAGGGTTGGGACTAATGAAAAACTGTTTTTT
CDR3aa: CASSRDRVGTNEKLFF
v_gene: TRBV2
abundance: once
j_gene: TRBJ1-4
d_gene: TRBD1

CDR3nt: TGCGCCAGCAGTTTCCAAGGGATTCACGAGCAGTACTTC
CDR3aa: CASSFQGIHEQYF
v_gene: TRBV5-1
abundance: -
j_gene: TRBJ2-7
d_gene: -

CDR3nt: TGTGCCTGGAGCTTACAGGGAATCACTGAAGCTTTCTTT
CDR3aa: CAWSLQGITEAFF
v_gene: TRBV30
abundance: -
j_gene: TRBJ1-1
d_gene: -

CDR3nt: TGTGCCAGCAGCTTGAGCGGCCAAGAGACCCAGTACTTC
CDR3aa: CASSLSGQETQYF
v_gene: TRBV5-6
abundance: -
j_gene: TRBJ2-5
d_gene: -

CDR3nt: TGTGCCAGCAGCTTAAATGGACAGGGGAACACTGAAGCTTTCTTT
CDR3aa: CASSLNGQGNTEAFF
v_gene: TRBV7-2
abundance: -
j_gene: TRBJ1-1
d_gene: TRBD1

CDR3nt: TGTGCCAGCAGCCGCGGGACAGCGAGCTCCTACGAGCAGTACTTC
CDR3aa: CASSRGTASSYEQYF
v_gene: TRBV4-2
abundance: -
j_gene: TRBJ2-7
d_gene: -